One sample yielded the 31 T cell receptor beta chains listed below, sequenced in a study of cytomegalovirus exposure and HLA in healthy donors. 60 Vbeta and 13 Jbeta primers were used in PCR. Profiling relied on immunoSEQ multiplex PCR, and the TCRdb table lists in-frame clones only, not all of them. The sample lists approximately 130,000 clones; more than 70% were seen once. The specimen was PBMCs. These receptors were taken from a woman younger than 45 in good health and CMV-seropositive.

CDR3 sequence (DNA): TGTGCCAGCAGCTTAACCTCAACAGGGTATCACACCTTC. Translated, it gives CASSLTSTGYHTF. The chain carries TRBV11-1 and TRBJ1-2; maybe TRBD1 (6 bases). CDR1 is SGHAT, CDR2 FQDESV, per germline (reference sequence). The CDR3 spans 13 residues. Between the trimmed V and J ends, which lost 2 bases and 12 bases, there was a span of 16 bases.

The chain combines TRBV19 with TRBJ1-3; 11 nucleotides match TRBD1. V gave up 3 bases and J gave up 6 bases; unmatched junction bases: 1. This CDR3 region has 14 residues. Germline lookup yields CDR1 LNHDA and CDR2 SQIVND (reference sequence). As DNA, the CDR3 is TGTGCCAGTAGTATGGGACAGGGGGAAAACACCATATATTTT. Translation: CASSMGQGENTIYF.

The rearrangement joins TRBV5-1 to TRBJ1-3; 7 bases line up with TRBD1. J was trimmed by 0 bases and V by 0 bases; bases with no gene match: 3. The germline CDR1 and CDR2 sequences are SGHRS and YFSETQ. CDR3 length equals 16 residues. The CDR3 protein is CASSLGQGYSGNTIYF. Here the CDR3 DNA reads TGCGCCAGCAGCTTGGGACAGGGATACTCTGGAAACACCATATATTTT.

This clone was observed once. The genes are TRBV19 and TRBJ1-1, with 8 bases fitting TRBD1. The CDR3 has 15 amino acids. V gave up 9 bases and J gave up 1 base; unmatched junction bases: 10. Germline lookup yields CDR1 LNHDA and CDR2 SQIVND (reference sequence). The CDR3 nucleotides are TGTGCCAGCACCGAGACAGGGGAGTGGAACACTGAAGCTTTCTTT. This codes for CASTETGEWNTEAFF.

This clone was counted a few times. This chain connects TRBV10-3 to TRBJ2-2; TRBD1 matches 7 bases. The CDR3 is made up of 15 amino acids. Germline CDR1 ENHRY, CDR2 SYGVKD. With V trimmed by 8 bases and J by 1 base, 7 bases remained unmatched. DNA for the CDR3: TGTGCCATCCCTACCGACAGGGAGAACACCGGGGAGCTGTTTTTT. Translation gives CAIPTDRENTGELFF.

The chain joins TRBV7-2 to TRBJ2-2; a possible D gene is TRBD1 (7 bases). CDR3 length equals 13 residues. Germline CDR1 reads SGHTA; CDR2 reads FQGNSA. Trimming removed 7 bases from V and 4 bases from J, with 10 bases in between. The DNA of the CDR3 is TGTGCCAGCAATCAGGGGGGCACCGGGGAGCTGTTTTTT. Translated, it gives CASNQGGTGELFF. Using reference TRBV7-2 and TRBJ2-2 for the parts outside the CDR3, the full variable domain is GAGVSQSPSNKVTEKGKDVELRCDPISGHTALYWYRQSLGQGLEFLIYFQGNSAPDKSGLPSDRFSAERTGGSVSTLTIQRTQQEDSAVYLCASNQGGTGELFFGEGSRLTVL.

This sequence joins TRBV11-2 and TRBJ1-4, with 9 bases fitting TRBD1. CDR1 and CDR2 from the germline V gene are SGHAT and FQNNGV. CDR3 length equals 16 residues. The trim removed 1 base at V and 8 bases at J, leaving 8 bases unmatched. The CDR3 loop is CASSLARGQGEEKLFF. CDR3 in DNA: TGTGCCAGCAGCTTAGCGAGGGGACAGGGAGAGGAAAAACTGTTTTTT. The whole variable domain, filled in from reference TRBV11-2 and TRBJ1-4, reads EAGVAQSPRYKIIEKRQSVAFWCNPISGHATLYWYQQILGQGPKLLIQFQNNGVVDDSQLPKDRFSAERLKGVDSTLKIQPAKLEDSAVYLCASSLARGQGEEKLFFGSGTQLSVL.

CDR3 coding DNA: TGTGCCAGCAGCGTAGAACAGGGGGAGACCCAGTACTTC. Translation gives CASSVEQGETQYF. The chain links TRBV9 to TRBJ2-5; TRBD1 matches at 7 bases. CDR3 size: 13 residues. The V gene's germline CDR1 is SGDLS and CDR2 YYNGEE. V lost 0 bases to trimming and J lost 5 bases; unmatched junction nucleotides: 1.

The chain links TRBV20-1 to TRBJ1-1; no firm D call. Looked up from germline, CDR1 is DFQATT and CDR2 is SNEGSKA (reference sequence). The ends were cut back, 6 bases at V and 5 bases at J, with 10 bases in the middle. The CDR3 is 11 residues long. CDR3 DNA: TGCAGTGCGAGTATGAGTACTGAAGCTTTCTTT. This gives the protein CSASMSTEAFF.

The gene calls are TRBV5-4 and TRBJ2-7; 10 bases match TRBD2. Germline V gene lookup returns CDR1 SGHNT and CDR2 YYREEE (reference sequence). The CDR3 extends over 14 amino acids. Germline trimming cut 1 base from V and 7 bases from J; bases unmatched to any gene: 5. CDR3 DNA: TGTGCCAGCAGCTTGAGCGGGGGGGCCGGGGAGCAGTACTTC. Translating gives CASSLSGGAGEQYF.

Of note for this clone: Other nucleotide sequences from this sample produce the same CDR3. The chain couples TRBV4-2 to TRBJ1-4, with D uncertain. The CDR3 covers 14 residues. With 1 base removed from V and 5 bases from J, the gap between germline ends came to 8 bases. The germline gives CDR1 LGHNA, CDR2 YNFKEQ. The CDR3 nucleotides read TGTGCCAGCAGCCAAGGCGGGTCGAATGAAAAACTGTTTTTT. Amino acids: CASSQGGSNEKLFF.

CDR3 in amino acids: CASSQTGGWKAFF. The CDR3 DNA reads as TGTGCCAGCAGTCAGACAGGGGGTTGGAAAGCTTTCTTT. The chain joins TRBV5-4 to TRBJ1-1, with 9 bases fitting TRBD1. Germline CDR1 SGHNT, CDR2 YYREEE (reference sequence). This CDR3 has 13 residues. J gave up 9 bases and V 5 bases, and 8 bases lay outside the gene matches.

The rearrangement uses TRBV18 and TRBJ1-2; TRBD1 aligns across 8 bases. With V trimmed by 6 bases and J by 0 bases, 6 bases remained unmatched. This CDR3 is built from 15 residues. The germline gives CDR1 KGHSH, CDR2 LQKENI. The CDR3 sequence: CASSVGQAANYGYTF. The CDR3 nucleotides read TGTGCCAGCTCTGTGGGACAGGCCGCTAACTATGGCTACACCTTC.

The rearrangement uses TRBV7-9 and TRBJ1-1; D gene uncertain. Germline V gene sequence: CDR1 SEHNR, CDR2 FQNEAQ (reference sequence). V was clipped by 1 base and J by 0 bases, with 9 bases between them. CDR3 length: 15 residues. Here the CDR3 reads CASSLGADLNTEAFF. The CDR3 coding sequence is TGTGCCAGCAGCTTAGGTGCAGATTTGAACACTGAAGCTTTCTTT.

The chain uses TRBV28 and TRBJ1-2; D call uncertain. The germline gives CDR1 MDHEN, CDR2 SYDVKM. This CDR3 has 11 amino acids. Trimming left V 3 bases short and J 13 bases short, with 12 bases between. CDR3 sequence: CASSFPSGLTF. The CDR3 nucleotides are TGTGCCAGCAGTTTTCCCTCGGGTCTCACCTTC.

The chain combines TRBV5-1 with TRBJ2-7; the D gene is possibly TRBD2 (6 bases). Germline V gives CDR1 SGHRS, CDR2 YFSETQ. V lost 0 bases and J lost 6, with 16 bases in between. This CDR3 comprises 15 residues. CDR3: CASSLGGTGPLEQYF. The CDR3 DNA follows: TGCGCCAGCAGCTTGGGCGGGACGGGTCCTCTCGAGCAGTACTTC. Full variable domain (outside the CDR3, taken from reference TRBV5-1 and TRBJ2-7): KAGVTQTPRYLIKTRGQQVTLSCSPISGHRSVSWYQQTPGQGLQFLFEYFSETQRNKGNFPGRFSGRQFSNSRSEMNVSTLELGDSALYLCASSLGGTGPLEQYFGPGTRLTVT.

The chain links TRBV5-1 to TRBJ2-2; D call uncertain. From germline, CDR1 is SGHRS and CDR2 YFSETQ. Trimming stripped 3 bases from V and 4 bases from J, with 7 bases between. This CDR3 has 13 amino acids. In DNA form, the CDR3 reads TGCGCCAGCAGCTCCCTTTTCACCGGGGAGCTGTTTTTT. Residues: CASSSLFTGELFF.

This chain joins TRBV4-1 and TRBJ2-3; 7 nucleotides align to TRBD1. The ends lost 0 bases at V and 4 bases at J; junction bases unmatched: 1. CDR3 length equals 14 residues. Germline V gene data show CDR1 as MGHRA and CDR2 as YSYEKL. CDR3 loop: CASSQDRGPDTQYF. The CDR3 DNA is TGCGCCAGCAGCCAAGATAGGGGGCCAGATACGCAGTATTTT.

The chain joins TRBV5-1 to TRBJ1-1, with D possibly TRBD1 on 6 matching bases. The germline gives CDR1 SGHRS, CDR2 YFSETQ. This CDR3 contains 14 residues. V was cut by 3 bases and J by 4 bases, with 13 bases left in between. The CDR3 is CASSWDNRGTEAFF. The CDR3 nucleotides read TGCGCCAGCAGCTGGGACAACCGGGGCACTGAAGCTTTCTTT.

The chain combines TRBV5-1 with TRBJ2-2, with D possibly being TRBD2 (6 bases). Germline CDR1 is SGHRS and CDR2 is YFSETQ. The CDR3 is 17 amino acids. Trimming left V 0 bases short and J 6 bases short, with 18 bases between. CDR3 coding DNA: TGCGCCAGCAGCTTGGGGCCCCTACAAGGGGACTCCGGGGAGCTGTTTTTT. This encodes CASSLGPLQGDSGELFF.

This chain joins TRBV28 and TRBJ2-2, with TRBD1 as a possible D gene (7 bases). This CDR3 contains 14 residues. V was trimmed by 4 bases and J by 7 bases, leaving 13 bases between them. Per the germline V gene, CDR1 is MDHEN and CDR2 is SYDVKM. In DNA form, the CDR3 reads TGTGCCAGCAGTTCCGGACAGGAGGGCGGGGAGCTGTTTTTT. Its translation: CASSSGQEGGELFF.

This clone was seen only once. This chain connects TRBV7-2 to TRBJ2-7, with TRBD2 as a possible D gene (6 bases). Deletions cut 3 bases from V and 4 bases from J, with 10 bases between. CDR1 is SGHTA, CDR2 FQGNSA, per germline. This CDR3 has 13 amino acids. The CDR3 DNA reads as TGTGCCAGCAGCTTTTTCGGGGGATACGAGCAGTACTTC. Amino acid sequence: CASSFFGGYEQYF.

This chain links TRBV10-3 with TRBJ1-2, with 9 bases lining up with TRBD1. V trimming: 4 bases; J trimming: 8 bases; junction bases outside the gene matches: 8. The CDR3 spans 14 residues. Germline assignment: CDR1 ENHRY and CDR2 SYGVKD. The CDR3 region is CAISADRGERGYTF. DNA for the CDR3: TGTGCCATCAGTGCGGACAGGGGAGAGAGGGGCTACACCTTC.

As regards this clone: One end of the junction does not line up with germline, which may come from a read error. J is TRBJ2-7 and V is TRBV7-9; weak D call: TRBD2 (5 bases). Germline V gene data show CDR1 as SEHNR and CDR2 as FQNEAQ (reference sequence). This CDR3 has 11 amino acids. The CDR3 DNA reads TGTTCCAGCAGCTTAGGACTCGAGCAGTACTTC. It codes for CSSSLGLEQYF.

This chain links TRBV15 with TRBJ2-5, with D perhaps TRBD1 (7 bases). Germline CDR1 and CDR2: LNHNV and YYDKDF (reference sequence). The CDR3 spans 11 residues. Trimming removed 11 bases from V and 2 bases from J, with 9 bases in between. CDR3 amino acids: CAAGQQETQYF. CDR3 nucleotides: TGTGCCGCGGGACAGCAAGAGACCCAGTACTTC.

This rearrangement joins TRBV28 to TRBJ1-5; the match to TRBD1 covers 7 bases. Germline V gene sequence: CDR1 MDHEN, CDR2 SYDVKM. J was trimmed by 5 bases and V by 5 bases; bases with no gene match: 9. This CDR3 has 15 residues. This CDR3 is CASSTPTGQHQPQHF. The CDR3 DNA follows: TGTGCCAGCAGTACGCCGACAGGGCAACATCAGCCCCAGCATTTT.

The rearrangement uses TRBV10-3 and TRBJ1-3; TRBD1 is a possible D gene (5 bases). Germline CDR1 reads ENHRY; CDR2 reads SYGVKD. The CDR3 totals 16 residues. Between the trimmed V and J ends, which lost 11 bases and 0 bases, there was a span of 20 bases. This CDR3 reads CAFGQGEPGSGNTIYF. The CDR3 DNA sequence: TGTGCCTTCGGGCAGGGCGAGCCAGGCTCTGGAAACACCATATATTTT.

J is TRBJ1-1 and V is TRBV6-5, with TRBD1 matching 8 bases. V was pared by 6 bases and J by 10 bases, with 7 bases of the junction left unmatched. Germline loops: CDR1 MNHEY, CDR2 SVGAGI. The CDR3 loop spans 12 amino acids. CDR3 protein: CASRPTGARAFF. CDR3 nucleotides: TGTGCCAGCAGGCCGACAGGGGCCCGAGCTTTCTTT.

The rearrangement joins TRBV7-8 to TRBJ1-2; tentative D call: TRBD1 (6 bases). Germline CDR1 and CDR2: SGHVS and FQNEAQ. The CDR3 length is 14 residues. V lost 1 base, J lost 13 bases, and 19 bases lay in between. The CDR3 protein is CASSLGTGNRDCTF. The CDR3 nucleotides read TGTGCCAGCAGCTTAGGTACAGGGAATCGAGATTGCACCTTC.

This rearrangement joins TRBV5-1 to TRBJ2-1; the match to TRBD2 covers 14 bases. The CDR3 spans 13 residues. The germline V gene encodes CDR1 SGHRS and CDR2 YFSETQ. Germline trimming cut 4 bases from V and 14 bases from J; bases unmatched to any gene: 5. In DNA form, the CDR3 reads TGCGCCAGCAGCGGGGGACTAGCGGGAGTGGAGTTCTTC. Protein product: CASSGGLAGVEFF.

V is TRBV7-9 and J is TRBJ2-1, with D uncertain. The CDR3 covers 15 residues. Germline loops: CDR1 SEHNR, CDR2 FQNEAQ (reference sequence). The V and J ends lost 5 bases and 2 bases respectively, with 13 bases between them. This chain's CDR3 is CASSNHKSAYNEQFF. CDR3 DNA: TGTGCCAGCAGCAACCATAAGAGCGCCTACAATGAGCAGTTCTTC. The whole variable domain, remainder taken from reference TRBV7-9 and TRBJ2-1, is DTGVSQNPRHKITKRGQNVTFRCDPISEHNRLYWYRQTLGQGPEFLTYFQNEAQLEKSRLLSDRFSAERPKGSFSTLEIQRTEQGDSAMYLCASSNHKSAYNEQFFGPGTRLTVL.